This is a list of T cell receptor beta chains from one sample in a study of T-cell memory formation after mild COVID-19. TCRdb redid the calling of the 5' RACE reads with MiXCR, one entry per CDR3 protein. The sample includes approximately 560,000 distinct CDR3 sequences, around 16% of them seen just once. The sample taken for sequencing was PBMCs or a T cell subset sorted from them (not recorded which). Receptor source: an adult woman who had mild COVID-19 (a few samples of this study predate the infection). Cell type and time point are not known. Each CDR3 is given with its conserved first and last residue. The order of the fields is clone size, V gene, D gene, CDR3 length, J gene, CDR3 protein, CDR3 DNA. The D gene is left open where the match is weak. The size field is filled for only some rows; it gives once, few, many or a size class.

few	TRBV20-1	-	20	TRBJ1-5	CSVLGPLSRQAREKNQPQHF	TGCAGTGTCCTAGGTCCCCTTTCCAGACAGGCTCGGGAGAAAAATCAGCCCCAGCATTTT
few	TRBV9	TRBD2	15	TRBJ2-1	CASSVSGGAINEQFF	TGTGCCAGCAGCGTTAGCGGGGGGGCCATCAATGAGCAGTTCTTC
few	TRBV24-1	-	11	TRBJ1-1	CATSQADEAFF	TGTGCCACCAGCCAGGCAGATGAAGCTTTCTTT
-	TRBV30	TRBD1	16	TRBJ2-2	CAWSPPGQGNTGELFF	TGTGCCTGGAGTCCACCGGGACAGGGCAACACCGGGGAGCTGTTTTTT
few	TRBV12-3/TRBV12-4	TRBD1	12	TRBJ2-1	CASSRDREGQFF	TGTGCCAGCAGTAGAGACAGGGAAGGGCAGTTCTTC
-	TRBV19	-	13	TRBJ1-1	CACRYSDETEAFF	TGTGCCTGCCGATACAGCGACGAGACTGAAGCTTTCTTT
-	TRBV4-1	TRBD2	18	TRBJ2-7	CASSPRQPTSGGGYEQYF	TGCGCCAGCAGCCCACGCCAACCGACTAGCGGGGGAGGGTACGAGCAGTACTTC
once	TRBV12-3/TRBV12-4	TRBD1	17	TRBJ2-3	CASSLGGGQGAADTQYF	TGTGCCAGCAGTCTAGGGGGGGGACAGGGGGCCGCAGATACGCAGTATTTT
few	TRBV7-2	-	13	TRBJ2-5	CASSPRPRETQYF	TGTGCCAGCAGCCCTCGTCCTAGGGAGACCCAGTACTTC
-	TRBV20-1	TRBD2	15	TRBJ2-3	CSARARTSGTDTQYF	TGCAGTGCTAGAGCCCGGACTAGCGGGACAGATACGCAGTATTTT
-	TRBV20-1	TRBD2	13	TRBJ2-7	CSARTGLAVEQYF	TGCAGTGCTAGGACGGGACTAGCGGTAGAGCAGTACTTC
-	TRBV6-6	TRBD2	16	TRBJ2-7	CASSDGTSGGLYEQYF	TGTGCCAGCAGTGACGGGACTAGCGGGGGCCTCTACGAGCAGTACTTC
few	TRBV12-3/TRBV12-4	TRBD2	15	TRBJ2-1	CASSFQAGGYNEQFF	TGTGCCAGCAGTTTTCAAGCGGGGGGCTACAATGAGCAGTTCTTC
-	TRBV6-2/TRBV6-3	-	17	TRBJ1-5	CASSSRVSWASNQPQHF	TGTGCCAGCAGCTCCAGGGTTTCTTGGGCTAGCAATCAGCCCCAGCATTTT
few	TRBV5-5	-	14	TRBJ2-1	CASGLPGPYNEQFF	TGTGCCAGCGGACTACCGGGACCCTACAATGAGCAGTTCTTC
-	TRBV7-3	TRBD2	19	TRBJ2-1	CASSLFAQTSGPSYNEEFF	TGTGCCAGCAGCTTATTCGCCCAGACTAGCGGCCCCTCCTACAATGAGGAGTTCTTC
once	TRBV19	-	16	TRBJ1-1	CASRNIYRLLNTEAFF	TGTGCCAGCAGAAATATTTATAGGCTGCTGAACACTGAAGCTTTCTTT
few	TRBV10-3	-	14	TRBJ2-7	CAISESQEHYEQYF	TGTGCCATCAGTGAGTCCCAGGAACACTACGAGCAGTACTTC
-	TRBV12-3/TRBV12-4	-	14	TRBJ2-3	CASSFVASADTQYF	TGTGCCAGCAGTTTTGTGGCTAGCGCAGATACGCAGTATTTT
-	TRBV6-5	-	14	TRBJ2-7	CASRDVSRANEQYF	TGTGCCAGCAGGGACGTCAGTCGGGCAAACGAGCAGTACTTC
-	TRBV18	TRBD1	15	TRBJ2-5	CASSSGQGAFETQYF	TGTGCCAGCTCATCGGGACAGGGGGCGTTTGAGACCCAGTACTTC
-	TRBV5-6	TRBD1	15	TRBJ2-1	CASSWGQGAYNEQFF	TGTGCCAGCAGCTGGGGACAGGGGGCCTACAATGAGCAGTTCTTC
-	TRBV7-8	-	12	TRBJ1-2	CASSLDMDGYTF	TGTGCCAGCAGCTTAGACATGGATGGCTACACCTTC
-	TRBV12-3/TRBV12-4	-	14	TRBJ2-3	CASSVLRGTDTQYF	TGTGCCAGCAGTGTTCTTCGGGGCACAGATACGCAGTATTTT
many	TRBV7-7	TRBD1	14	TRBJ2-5	CASSSDRGQETQYF	TGTGCTAGCAGCTCCGACAGGGGGCAAGAGACCCAGTACTTC
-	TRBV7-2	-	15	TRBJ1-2	CASSPPQGMWYGYTF	TGTGCCAGCAGCCCCCCACAGGGAATGTGGTATGGCTACACCTTC
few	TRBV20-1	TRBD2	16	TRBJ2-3	CSARQTSGISTDTQYF	TGCAGTGCTAGGCAAACTAGCGGGATTAGCACAGATACGCAGTATTTT
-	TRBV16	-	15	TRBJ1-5	CASSSNHRVNQPQHF	TGTGCCAGCAGCAGCAATCACAGGGTAAATCAGCCCCAGCATTTT
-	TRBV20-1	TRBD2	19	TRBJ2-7	CSARDFDSGRAGVAYEQYF	TGCAGTGCTAGAGATTTTGATAGCGGGAGGGCCGGGGTGGCCTACGAGCAGTACTTC
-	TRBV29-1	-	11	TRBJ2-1	CSVRGRGEQFF	TGCAGCGTGAGGGGTAGGGGTGAGCAGTTCTTC
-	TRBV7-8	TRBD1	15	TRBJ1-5	CASSPGDSRNQPQHF	TGTGCCAGCAGCCCGGGGGACAGCAGAAATCAGCCCCAGCATTTT
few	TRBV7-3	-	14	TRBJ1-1	CASSLGFGMGEAFF	TGTGCCAGCAGCTTAGGGTTCGGGATGGGTGAAGCTTTCTTT
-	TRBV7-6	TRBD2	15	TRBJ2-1	CASSSTSGTYNEQFF	TGTGCCAGCAGTTCAACTAGCGGTACCTACAATGAGCAGTTCTTC
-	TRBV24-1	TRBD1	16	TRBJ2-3	CATSDSGQGRTDTQYF	TGTGCCACCAGTGACTCGGGACAGGGCCGGACAGATACGCAGTATTTT
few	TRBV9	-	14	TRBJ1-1	CASSDLTGTAEAFF	TGTGCCAGCAGCGACCTCACGGGCACCGCTGAAGCTTTCTTT
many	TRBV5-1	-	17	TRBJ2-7	CASSSDPGPPSSYEQYF	TGCGCCAGCAGCTCGGACCCGGGACCCCCGAGCTCCTACGAGCAGTACTTC
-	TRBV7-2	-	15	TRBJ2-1	CASSLDGTRGNEQFF	TGTGCCAGCAGCTTGGACGGGACCCGGGGGAATGAGCAGTTCTTC
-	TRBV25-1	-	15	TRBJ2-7	CASSEDHGSSYEQYF	TGTGCCAGCAGTGAAGATCACGGGAGCTCCTACGAGCAGTACTTC
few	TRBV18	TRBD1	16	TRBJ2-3	CASSPRTGDGQDTQYF	TGTGCCAGCTCACCACGGACAGGGGATGGCCAAGATACGCAGTATTTT
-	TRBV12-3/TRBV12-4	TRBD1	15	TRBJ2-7	CASSFTRDRAYEQYF	TGTGCCAGCAGTTTCACCCGGGACAGAGCCTACGAGCAGTACTTC
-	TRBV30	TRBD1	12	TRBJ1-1	CAWSHRGAEAFF	TGTGCCTGGAGCCACAGGGGGGCTGAAGCTTTCTTT